One sample yielded the 22 T cell receptor beta chains listed below, sequenced in a study of T cells in Graves' hyperthyroidism and ophthalmopathy. TCR beta CDR3 region amplification was performed from RNA transcripts. Initially, a first-round RT-PCR of the TCR CDR3 employed the HTBI primer set. One entry per CDR3 protein, called by TCRdb with MiXCR from the multiplex PCR reads. The table lists roughly 840,000 distinct CDR3 sequences, roughly 40% of them singletons. Material: blood. Receptor source: a man aged 18-30 years with Graves' hyperthyroidism.

There are many counts of this clonotype. The chain joins TRBV2 to TRBJ1-2; no reliable D call. The length of the CDR3 is 10 residues. In germline, CDR1 is SNHLY, CDR2 FYNNEI. Trimming stripped 10 bases from V and 7 bases from J, with 10 bases between. DNA for the CDR3: TGTGCCACATCCTATGCTGGCTACACCTTC. Translated, it gives CATSYAGYTF.

In the case of this clonotype: At one boundary the junction diverges from the germline segment, which might be a read error. The chain uses TRBV10-3 and TRBJ1-5, with D unclear. CDR3 length equals 15 residues. Per germline, CDR1 ENHRY and CDR2 SYGVKD. In DNA, the CDR3 is TGTGCCAGCAGTGAAATAGGAGGGAGCAATCAGCCCCAGCATTTT. The encoded protein is CASSEIGGSNQPQHF.

This clonotype has more than one count but fewer than ten. The chain joins TRBV20-1 to TRBJ1-5, with a possible D match to TRBD1 (6 bases). The CDR3 length is 14 residues. The V end lost 3 bases, the J end lost 2 bases, and 11 bases lay between the germline ends. The germline V gene encodes CDR1 DFQATT and CDR2 SNEGSKA (reference sequence). CDR3 residues: CSASMGAGNQPQHF. The CDR3 DNA sequence: TGCAGTGCTAGTATGGGGGCCGGCAATCAGCCCCAGCATTTT.

This chain joins TRBV4-2 and TRBJ2-5, with TRBD2 matching 9 bases. Looked up from germline, CDR1 is LGHNA and CDR2 is YNFKEQ. The V segment lost 0 bases and the J segment 4 bases; nucleotides outside the gene matches: 3. This CDR3 is 15 amino acids long. This chain's CDR3 is CASSQDGTSRETQYF. For the CDR3, the DNA is TGTGCCAGCAGCCAAGATGGGACTAGCAGAGAGACCCAGTACTTC.

This clonotype was seen many times. The chain employs TRBV24-1 and TRBJ1-5; D perhaps matches TRBD1 (5 bases). The germline V and J ends were trimmed by 7 bases and 3 bases, with 15 bases remaining between them. CDR1 is KGHDR and CDR2 is SFDVKD in the germline V gene. The CDR3 totals 15 residues. In nucleotides, the CDR3 is TGTGCCACCAGGGGGACGTCATCGGCCAATCAGCCCCAGCATTTT. Amino acid sequence: CATRGTSSANQPQHF.

J is TRBJ2-7 and V is TRBV5-1, with no clear D. The germline V and J ends were trimmed by 2 bases and 3 bases, with 9 bases remaining between them. There are 13 residues in the CDR3. Germline lookup yields CDR1 SGHRS and CDR2 YFSETQ. The DNA of the CDR3 is TGCGCCAGCAGCTTTGAGGTCGGCTACGAGCAGTACTTC. It codes for CASSFEVGYEQYF.

This clonotype was detected ten times or more. The V call is TRBV19, the J call TRBJ1-2, with D perhaps matching TRBD1 (6 bases). This CDR3 region has 14 residues. The V and J ends lost 4 bases and 1 base respectively, with 10 bases between them. Germline V gene sequence: CDR1 LNHDA, CDR2 SQIVND (reference sequence). The CDR3 DNA reads as TGTGCCAGTAGTAGCCTACAGGGTAACTATGGCTACACCTTC. Its protein is CASSSLQGNYGYTF.

This clonotype showed up many times. The chain links TRBV2 to TRBJ1-2; D gene unclear. V lost 4 bases and J lost 8, with 8 bases in between. CDR1 and CDR2 (germline): SNHLY, FYNNEI. This CDR3 is built from 11 residues. CDR3: CASSGPPGYTF. CDR3 coding DNA: TGTGCCAGCAGTGGGCCGCCCGGCTACACCTTC. The full variable domain, in which reference TRBV2 and TRBJ1-2 provide the parts outside the CDR3, is EPEVTQTPSHQVTQMGQEVILRCVPISNHLYFYWYRQILGQKVEFLVSFYNNEISEKSEIFDDQFSVERPDGSNFTLKIRSTKLEDSAMYFCASSGPPGYTFGSGTRLTVV.

The CDR3 region has the DNA TGTGCCAGTAGAGACCTGACTAGCGGGACCCAAGAGACCCAGTACTTC. This encodes CASRDLTSGTQETQYF. This rearrangement joins TRBV25-1 to TRBJ2-5, with 11 nucleotides matching TRBD2. The V gene's germline CDR1 is MGHDK and CDR2 SYGVNS. The V and J ends lost 9 bases and 1 base, in that order; junction bases with no gene match: 10. The CDR3 sequence is 16 residues long.

Comments on this clonotype: A much larger clonotype is one base distant, so this may be a read error. This likely comes from a read error, as the CDR3 has no conserved phenylalanine or tryptophan at its end. The chain combines TRBV2 with TRBJ1-5; D not certain. Trimming pared 2 bases from V and 7 bases from J, leaving 6 bases between. CDR3 size: 12 residues. Germline V gene data show CDR1 as SNHLY and CDR2 as FYNNEI. The CDR3 sequence: CASSETPQPQHL. CDR3 nucleotide sequence: TGTGCCAGCAGTGAAACACCACAGCCCCAGCATCTT.

This chain connects TRBV12-3 or TRBV12-4 to TRBJ1-1; D is uncertain. The CDR3 contains 12 residues. Trimming took 5 bases from V and 8 from J, leaving 12 bases between them. The chain's CDR3 is CASSRFDREAFF. CDR3 bases: TGTGCCAGCAGTCGTTTTGATCGGGAAGCTTTCTTT.

This clonotype came up a few times. The rearrangement joins TRBV7-9 to TRBJ2-5, with 15 bases identical to TRBD2. This CDR3 contains 16 residues. The J segment lost 5 bases and the V segment lost 5 bases, leaving 6 bases of the junction unmatched. CDR1 SEHNR and CDR2 FQNEAQ come from the germline V gene (reference sequence). The DNA of the CDR3 is TGTGCCAGCAGCCCGATTGGACTAGCGGGAGGGGAGACCCAGTACTTC. Amino acid sequence: CASSPIGLAGGETQYF.

This clonotype was seen at least ten times. The rearrangement uses TRBV29-1 and TRBJ1-1, with a weak D call TRBD1 (6 bases). In germline, CDR1 is SQVTM, CDR2 ANQGSEA. The CDR3 has 13 amino acids. V was cut by 2 bases and J by 4 bases, with 11 bases left in between. For the CDR3, the DNA is TGCAGCGTTGAAAAGGGGGATTTCACTGAAGCTTTCTTT. Its protein product is CSVEKGDFTEAFF. The whole variable domain, remainder taken from reference TRBV29-1 and TRBJ1-1, is SAVISQKPSRDICQRGTSLTIQCQVDSQVTMMFWYRQQPGQSLTLIATANQGSEATYESGFVIDKFPISRPNLTFSTLTVSNMSPEDSSIYLCSVEKGDFTEAFFGQGTRLTVV.

This clonotype appeared a few times. The genes are TRBV4-1 and TRBJ2-2; D gene uncertain. CDR3 size: 13 residues. CDR1 is MGHRA and CDR2 is YSYEKL in the germline V gene. V lost 4 bases to trimming and J lost 7 bases, with 10 bases between them. The CDR3 is CASSRPADGELFF. The CDR3 bases are TGCGCCAGCAGCCGCCCCGCCGACGGGGAGCTGTTTTTT.

This clonotype was seen a few times. This chain joins TRBV12-3 or TRBV12-4 and TRBJ1-4, with D possibly TRBD1 on 5 matching bases. This CDR3 has 14 residues. Trimming took off 5 bases at V and 8 bases at J, with 15 bases between the two ends. The CDR3 protein is CASSPRREGEKLFF. The CDR3 DNA reads TGTGCCAGCAGTCCGCGAAGGGAGGGGGAAAAACTGTTTTTT.

In its sample, this clonotype was seen many times. The chain links TRBV7-9 to TRBJ1-1, with D possibly TRBD1 on 5 matching bases. The germline V and J ends were trimmed by 5 bases and 5 bases, with 15 bases remaining between them. From germline, CDR1 is SEHNR and CDR2 FQNEAQ (reference sequence). The CDR3 loop spans 14 amino acids. This CDR3 is CASSHGLRGTEAFF. The CDR3 DNA reads as TGTGCCAGCAGCCATGGACTGAGGGGAACTGAAGCTTTCTTT.

This clonotype was detected many times. V gene TRBV7-2 combines with J gene TRBJ2-7; tentative D call: TRBD1 (5 bases). This CDR3 region has 14 residues. Trimming cost V 5 bases and J 0 bases, with 11 bases left between them. Looked up from germline, CDR1 is SGHTA and CDR2 is FQGNSA. The CDR3 loop reads CASSDSGHSYEQYF. CDR3 DNA sequence: TGTGCCAGCAGCGACTCAGGGCACTCCTACGAGCAGTACTTC.

The chain has TRBV19 and TRBJ1-4; 12 bases match TRBD1. This CDR3 spans 17 amino acids. Trimming cost V 5 bases and J 8 bases; bases outside gene matches: 12. CDR1 and CDR2 (germline): LNHDA, SQIVND (reference sequence). CDR3 coding DNA: TGTGCCAGTAGTTCTCCCCCCGGGACAGGGGGCCGAGAAAAACTGTTTTTT. Encoded protein: CASSSPPGTGGREKLFF.

The chain carries TRBV7-9 and TRBJ1-1; D not resolved. Trimming pared 5 bases from V and 5 bases from J, leaving 21 bases between. CDR3 length: 16 residues. CDR1 and CDR2 (germline): SEHNR, FQNEAQ (reference sequence). The CDR3 DNA follows: TGTGCCAGCAGCCCCAGATTTACGGGTGTGATGACTGAAGCTTTCTTT. This encodes CASSPRFTGVMTEAFF. Looking up the rest from reference TRBV7-9 and TRBJ1-1 gives the full variable domain: DTGVSQNPRHKITKRGQNVTFRCDPISEHNRLYWYRQTLGQGPEFLTYFQNEAQLEKSRLLSDRFSAERPKGSFSTLEIQRTEQGDSAMYLCASSPRFTGVMTEAFFGQGTRLTVV.

About this clonotype itself: A much more abundant neighbour one base away suggests this may be a read error. This rearrangement joins TRBV2 to TRBJ1-2; no clear D gene. Germline V CDR1 and CDR2: SNHLY, FYNNEI. Trimming removed 4 bases at V and 3 bases at J, with 12 bases between. CDR3 length equals 14 residues. DNA for the CDR3: TGTGCCAGCAGTGGAGCGCAGACATACTATGGCTACACCTTC. Translation: CASSGAQTYYGYTF.

The gene calls are TRBV6-5 and TRBJ2-2; D ambiguous. The germline V and J ends were trimmed by 11 bases and 5 bases, with 9 bases remaining between them. The CDR3 is 11 amino acids. Germline V lookup: CDR1 MNHEY, CDR2 SVGAGI. The CDR3 DNA is TGTGCCGGGAAATCGACCGGGGAGCTGTTTTTT. Its translation: CAGKSTGELFF.

Comments on this clonotype: Without the conserved terminal phenylalanine or tryptophan, this CDR3 likely stems from a read error. The limits of the CDR3 on the DNA are not certain, so only TCRdb's listed CDR3 is given. The V call is TRBV15, the J call TRBJ2-2; no DNA check was done on the table's D call, TRBD1. 8 amino acids form the CDR3, both terminal residues included. Germline V gene sequence: CDR1 LNHNV, CDR2 YYDKDF (reference sequence). The CDR3 loop is CATSRARG.